Below are 28 T cell receptor beta chains sequenced from a single sample in a study of T cell responses to AZD1222 COVID-19 vaccine. Assay used: immunoSEQ multiplex PCR; TCRdb lists only in-frame clones, some missing. The table has around 140,000 clones, approximately 86% seen once. Sequences were derived from peripheral blood, sampled 28 days after the second dose of the MenACWY control vaccine. The receptors here all came from an adult who received the MenACWY meningococcal vaccine as a control.

The chain carries TRBV7-8 and TRBJ1-6; the D is unclear. Trimming took off 5 bases at V and 6 bases at J, with 5 bases between the two ends. Germline CDR1 is SGHVS and CDR2 is FQNEAQ. This CDR3 is built from 12 residues. In DNA, the CDR3 is TGTGCCAGCAGCCTCACTAATTCACCCCTCCACTTT. It yields the protein CASSLTNSPLHF.

The genes are TRBV12-2 and TRBJ1-3. TRBV12-2 is an annotated pseudogene. This CDR3 spans 18 amino acids. The CDR3 here is CASRLAQKDSASGNTIYF. DNA for the CDR3: TGTGCAAGTCGCTTAGCGCAGAAGGACTCCGCATCTGGAAACACCATATATTTT.

This chain links TRBV7-2 with TRBJ2-3; the D is unclear. This CDR3 is 14 amino acids long. V was trimmed by 4 bases and J by 6 bases, leaving 14 bases between them. Looked up from germline, CDR1 is SGHTA and CDR2 is FQGNSA. The CDR3 is CASSSRNDVDTQYF. The CDR3, as DNA: TGTGCCAGCAGCTCCCGCAATGATGTGGATACGCAGTATTTT.

The rearrangement joins TRBV28 to TRBJ2-7; no reliable D call. From germline, CDR1 is MDHEN and CDR2 SYDVKM. Trimming shortened V by 4 bases and J by 6 bases, and 16 bases separated the two germline ends. There are 14 residues in the CDR3. The CDR3 DNA reads as TGTGCCAGCAGTTCCCCGGGCTCCATCCGCGAGCAGTACTTC. It is translated as CASSSPGSIREQYF.

V and J are TRBV5-1 and TRBJ1-1; D not resolved. CDR1 is SGHRS, CDR2 YFSETQ, per germline. The CDR3 runs 15 residues. V was cut by 0 bases and J by 4 bases, with 13 bases left in between. This chain's CDR3 is CASSLELGKGTEAFF. The CDR3 nucleotides read TGCGCCAGCAGCTTGGAATTGGGGAAAGGCACTGAAGCTTTCTTT.

The rearrangement uses TRBV6-5 and TRBJ1-5, with D maybe TRBD1 (5 bases). With 6 bases removed from V and 6 bases from J, the gap between germline ends came to 12 bases. Germline-derived CDR1 and CDR2 are MNHEY and SVGAGI. CDR3 length: 13 residues. The CDR3 loop reads CASSHRQGQPQHF. Here the CDR3 DNA reads TGTGCCAGCAGCCACCGGCAGGGTCAGCCCCAGCATTTT.

The chain combines TRBV25-1 with TRBJ2-5; 9 bases fit TRBD2. This CDR3 spans 15 amino acids. Per the germline V gene, CDR1 is MGHDK and CDR2 is SYGVNS. V trimming: 6 bases; J trimming: 3 bases; junction bases outside the gene matches: 8. This CDR3 reads CASSPGSGRKETQYF. The DNA of the CDR3 is TGTGCCAGCAGCCCTGGAAGCGGGAGGAAAGAGACCCAGTACTTC.

The chain uses TRBV24-1 and TRBJ1-5; 12 bases agree with TRBD1. Looked up from germline, CDR1 is KGHDR and CDR2 is SFDVKD. The V gene end was trimmed by 4 bases and the J gene end by 5 bases; junction bases not matched to a gene: 2. This CDR3 has 15 residues. The CDR3 loop is CATSEGTGGDQPQHF. CDR3 sequence (DNA): TGTGCCACCAGTGAAGGGACAGGGGGCGATCAGCCCCAGCATTTT.

The chain is built from TRBV11-3 and TRBJ2-1, with D hard to call. In germline, CDR1 is SGHNT, CDR2 YENEEA. The CDR3 is made up of 17 amino acids. With 0 bases removed from V and 3 bases from J, the gap between germline ends came to 15 bases. The CDR3 DNA reads as TGTGCCAGCAGCTTAGATCCTACAAAACCGCACTACAATGAGCAGTTCTTC. Protein sequence: CASSLDPTKPHYNEQFF.

The CDR3 DNA follows: TGTGCCAGCAGCCTATCATATGAGGGGGAAACTGAAAAACTGTTTTTT. Translating it yields CASSLSYEGETEKLFF. J is TRBJ1-4 and V is TRBV4-2, with D maybe TRBD1 (6 bases). Germline V gene data show CDR1 as LGHNA and CDR2 as YNFKEQ. This CDR3 has 16 residues. Trimming took off 4 bases at V and 7 bases at J, with 19 bases between the two ends.

The gene calls are TRBV7-8 and TRBJ1-3; the D gene is possibly TRBD1 (6 bases). The CDR3 consists of 15 residues. Germline CDR1 SGHVS, CDR2 FQNEAQ. Trimming took 5 bases from V and 1 from J, leaving 12 bases between them. As DNA, the CDR3 is TGTGCCAGCAGCCCCGACAGGTCTTCTGGAAACACCATATATTTT. Translated, it gives CASSPDRSSGNTIYF.

The chain carries TRBV5-1 and TRBJ1-1; tentative D call: TRBD1 (6 bases). Trimming removed 5 bases at V and 1 base at J, with 9 bases between. From germline, CDR1 is SGHRS and CDR2 YFSETQ. The CDR3 sequence is 13 residues long. The CDR3 DNA follows: TGCGCCAGCAGGGAACAGGGGAACACTGAAGCTTTCTTT. Amino acids: CASREQGNTEAFF.

The chain uses TRBV4-3 and TRBJ1-2, with D perhaps matching TRBD1 (5 bases). Germline V gene lookup returns CDR1 LGHNA and CDR2 YSLEER. Trimming stripped 0 bases from V and 8 bases from J, with 19 bases between. This CDR3 has 16 residues. CDR3 in DNA: TGCGCCAGCAGCCAAGATCAAGGGAGGGACGGCCCGGGCTACACCTTC. Its protein is CASSQDQGRDGPGYTF.

The chain links TRBV7-9 to TRBJ1-4; no clear D. Germline V lookup: CDR1 SEHNR, CDR2 FQNEAQ (reference sequence). The CDR3 has 15 residues. Between the trimmed V and J ends, which lost 0 bases and 7 bases, there was a span of 12 bases. CDR3 residues: CASSLAYGVREKLFF. CDR3 sequence (DNA): TGTGCCAGCAGCTTAGCGTACGGGGTTCGTGAAAAACTGTTTTTT.

This sequence joins TRBV27 and TRBJ1-2; tentatively, D is TRBD1 (5 bases). V lost 3 bases and J lost 4, with 9 bases in between. The CDR3 covers 13 residues. Germline CDR1 and CDR2: MNHEY and SMNVEV (reference sequence). The CDR3 region is CASSFGGGYGYTF. In DNA, the CDR3 is TGTGCCAGCAGTTTTGGGGGAGGCTATGGCTACACCTTC.

The chain couples TRBV3-1 (or the pseudogene TRBV3-2) to TRBJ2-1, with 12 bases fitting TRBD2. CDR1 and CDR2 from the germline V gene are LGHDT and YNNKEL (reference sequence). The CDR3 is made up of 15 amino acids. The ends lost 2 bases at V and 7 bases at J; junction bases unmatched: 3. CDR3 sequence reads: CASSQLAGGQNEQFF. CDR3 DNA: TGTGCCAGCAGCCAACTAGCGGGGGGGCAGAATGAGCAGTTCTTC.

This rearrangement joins TRBV7-2 to TRBJ2-1; 12 bases are a match to TRBD2. CDR3 length equals 16 residues. CDR1 is SGHTA, CDR2 FQGNSA, per germline. J gave up 7 bases and V 2 bases, and 6 bases lay outside the gene matches. In DNA, the CDR3 is TGTGCCAGCAGCTTACCCGGGACTAGCGGGTGGAATGAGCAGTTCTTC. This gives the protein CASSLPGTSGWNEQFF.

This clone showed up just once. This chain links TRBV24-1 with TRBJ2-7; D assignment may be TRBD1 or TRBD2 (5 bases each). Germline V gene lookup returns CDR1 KGHDR and CDR2 SFDVKD. The CDR3 is 17 residues long. V was cut by 3 bases and J by 1 base, with 18 bases left in between. CDR3 region: CATSDSPVWGPSYEQYF. The CDR3 DNA follows: TGTGCCACCAGTGATAGCCCTGTATGGGGACCATCCTACGAGCAGTACTTC.

The chain uses TRBV9 and TRBJ1-1; 8 nucleotides agree with TRBD1. The CDR3 consists of 15 residues. V lost 4 bases and J lost 4; bases outside the gene matches: 9. Germline CDR1 is SGDLS and CDR2 is YYNGEE. CDR3 loop: CASSPTTGEGTEAFF. CDR3 DNA sequence: TGTGCCAGCAGCCCAACGACAGGGGAGGGCACTGAAGCTTTCTTT.

The rearrangement joins TRBV11-3 to TRBJ2-5, with 11 bases that match TRBD2. V trimming: 5 bases; J trimming: 2 bases; junction bases outside the gene matches: 10. Germline assignment: CDR1 SGHNT and CDR2 YENEEA. This CDR3 has 17 residues. The CDR3 spells CASSPQRVAGGQETQYF. CDR3 sequence (DNA): TGTGCCAGCAGCCCACAGAGAGTAGCGGGAGGGCAAGAGACCCAGTACTTC.

This clone was detected a few times. The CDR3 bases are TGTGCCAGCAGCTTACAGGGGGGTTCACCCCTCCACTTT. Its translation: CASSLQGGSPLHF. The chain carries TRBV7-9 and TRBJ1-6; 7 bases align to TRBD1. The germline V gene encodes CDR1 SEHNR and CDR2 FQNEAQ (reference sequence). The CDR3 consists of 13 residues. V lost 2 bases to trimming and J lost 9 bases; unmatched junction nucleotides: 1.

The CDR3 DNA sequence: TGTGCCAGCAGCCCCCGGGGATTAGCCAAAAACATTCAGTACTTC. It encodes CASSPRGLAKNIQYF. V gene TRBV7-2 combines with J gene TRBJ2-4; possible D gene TRBD2, 5 bases. V gave up 5 bases and J gave up 0 bases, with 11 bases separating them. The CDR3 spans 15 residues. CDR1 and CDR2 from the germline V gene are SGHTA and FQGNSA.

The V and J genes are TRBV6-5 and TRBJ1-5, with 8 bases matching TRBD1. Germline V CDR1 and CDR2: MNHEY, SVGAGI. The CDR3 sequence is 14 residues long. V was pared by 8 bases and J by 6 bases, with 9 bases of the junction left unmatched. This CDR3 reads CASSSGQGSQPQHF. The CDR3 region has the DNA TGTGCCAGCTCTTCAGGACAGGGAAGTCAGCCCCAGCATTTT.

This chain uses TRBV15 with TRBJ2-2, with 8 bases that match TRBD1. CDR1 is LNHNV and CDR2 is YYDKDF in the germline V gene (reference sequence). The CDR3 runs 17 residues. Germline trimming cut 1 base from V and 5 bases from J; bases unmatched to any gene: 9. The chain's CDR3 is CATSRGGGRGQTGELFF. In nucleotides, the CDR3 is TGTGCCACCAGCAGAGGGGGCGGCAGGGGGCAAACCGGGGAGCTGTTTTTT.

V and J are TRBV4-3 and TRBJ2-1; weak D call: TRBD2 (5 bases). Deletions cut 1 base from V and 0 bases from J, with 13 bases between. The CDR3 contains 17 residues. Per the germline V gene, CDR1 is LGHNA and CDR2 is YSLEER. Here the CDR3 reads CASSQGPLEISYNEQFF. The CDR3 nucleotides are TGCGCCAGCAGCCAAGGGCCACTAGAAATCTCCTACAATGAGCAGTTCTTC.

The V and J genes are TRBV12-5 and TRBJ1-4; 8 bases map to TRBD1. V was pared by 2 bases and J by 6 bases, with 2 bases of the junction left unmatched. The CDR3 is 14 amino acids. The germline V gene encodes CDR1 LGHNT and CDR2 FRNRAP. The CDR3 DNA is TGTGCTAGTGGTTTGTCGACAGGGGATGAAAAACTGTTTTTT. It encodes CASGLSTGDEKLFF.

Here the CDR3 DNA reads TGTGCCAGCCCCGAAGTCCAAGGGCCCGTGGGACCCTACGAGCAGTACTTC. Encoded protein: CASPEVQGPVGPYEQYF. This chain connects TRBV21-1 to TRBJ2-7. TRBV21-1 is recorded as a pseudogene. The CDR3 is 17 residues long.

The CDR3 spells CASSSETGGVSPLHF. CDR3 DNA sequence: TGTGCCAGCAGTTCAGAGACAGGGGGCGTTTCACCCCTCCACTTT. This chain links TRBV6-2 or TRBV6-3 with TRBJ1-6; 10 bases map to TRBD1. The germline V gene encodes CDR1 MNHEY and CDR2 SVGEGT. V was clipped by 4 bases and J by 9 bases; unmatched bases: 6. There are 15 residues in the CDR3.